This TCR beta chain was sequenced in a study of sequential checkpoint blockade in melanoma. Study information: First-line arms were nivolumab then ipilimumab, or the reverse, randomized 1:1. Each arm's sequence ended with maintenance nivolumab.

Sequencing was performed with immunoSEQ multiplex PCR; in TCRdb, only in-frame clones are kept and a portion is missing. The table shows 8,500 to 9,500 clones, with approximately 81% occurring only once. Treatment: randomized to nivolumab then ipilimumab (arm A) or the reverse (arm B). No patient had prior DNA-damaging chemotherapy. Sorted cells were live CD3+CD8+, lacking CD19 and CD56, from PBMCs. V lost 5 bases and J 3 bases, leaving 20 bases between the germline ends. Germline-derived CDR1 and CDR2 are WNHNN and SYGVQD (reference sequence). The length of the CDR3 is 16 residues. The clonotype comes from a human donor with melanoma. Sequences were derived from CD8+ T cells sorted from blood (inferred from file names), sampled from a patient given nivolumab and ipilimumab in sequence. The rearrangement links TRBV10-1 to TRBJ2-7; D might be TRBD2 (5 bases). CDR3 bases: TGCGCCAGCAGTCCCGATGACGGAGGCCCTTTCTACGAGCAGTACTTC. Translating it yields CASSPDDGGPFYEQYF.